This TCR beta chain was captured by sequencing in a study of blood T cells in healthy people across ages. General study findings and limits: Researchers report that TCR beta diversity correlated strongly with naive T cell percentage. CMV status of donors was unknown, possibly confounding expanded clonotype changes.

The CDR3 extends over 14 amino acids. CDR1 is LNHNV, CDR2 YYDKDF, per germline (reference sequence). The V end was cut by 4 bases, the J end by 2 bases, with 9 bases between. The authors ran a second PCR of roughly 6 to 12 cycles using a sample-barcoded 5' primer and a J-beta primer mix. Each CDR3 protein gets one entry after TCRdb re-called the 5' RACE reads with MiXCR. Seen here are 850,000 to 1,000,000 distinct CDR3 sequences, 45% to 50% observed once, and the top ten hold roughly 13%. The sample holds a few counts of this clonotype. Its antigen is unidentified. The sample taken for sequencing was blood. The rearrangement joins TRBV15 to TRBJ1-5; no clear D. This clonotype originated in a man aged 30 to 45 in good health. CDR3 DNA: TGTGCCACCAGCATTTCGGAAGGCAATCAGCCCCAGCATTTT. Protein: CATSISEGNQPQHF. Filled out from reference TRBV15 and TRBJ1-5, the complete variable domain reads DAMVIQNPRYQVTQFGKPVTLSCSQTLNHNVMYWYQQKSSQAPKLLFHYYDKDFNNEADTPDNFQSRRPNTSFCFLDIRSPGLGDTAMYLCATSISEGNQPQHFGDGTRLSIL.